A selection of T cell receptor beta chains follows, all from one sample in a study of blood T cell repertoires in COVID-19. Data came from immunoSEQ multiplex PCR; TCRdb stores just in-frame clones and leaves some out. The table includes under 150,000 clones, 80% to 90% detected once. Specimen: peripheral blood. The receptors shown here come from a man of 80 years or more with active or convalescent COVID-19. Each CDR3 is given with its conserved first and last residue. The D gene is left open where the match is weak. Clone size is given for some rows only: seen once, a few or many times, or a class if the clone is expanded.

size,V,J,D,CDR3,DNA
.,TRBV6-5,TRBJ1-2,TRBD1,CASSPDRVTGYTF,TGTGCCAGCAGCCCCGACAGGGTCACTGGCTACACCTTC
.,TRBV4-3,TRBJ2-3,TRBD2,CASSGGLAGGTTTDTQYF,TGCGCCAGCAGCGGAGGACTAGCGGGGGGTACCACCACAGATACGCAGTATTTT
.,TRBV6-2/TRBV6-3,TRBJ2-6,TRBD2,CASSYLVGSGSGANVLTF,TGTGCCAGCAGTTACTTAGTGGGTAGCGGGTCTGGGGCCAACGTCCTGACTTTC
.,TRBV3-1/TRBV3-2,TRBJ1-2,.,CASSPMEGGYTF,TGTGCCAGCAGCCCCATGGAGGGAGGCTACACCTTC
.,TRBV18,TRBJ2-7,.,CASSPVDTPFYEQYF,TGTGCCAGCTCACCGGTCGACACACCGTTCTACGAGCAGTACTTC
.,TRBV19,TRBJ1-5,TRBD1,CASSTYLGTGPAGYQPQHF,TGTGCCAGTAGTACCTACTTGGGGACAGGTCCCGCAGGGTATCAGCCCCAGCATTTT
.,TRBV20-1,TRBJ2-1,.,CSVLELFEQFF,TGCAGTGTCCTGGAGCTCTTTGAGCAGTTCTTC
.,TRBV7-2,TRBJ2-1,TRBD2,CASSLTKTSGYNEQFF,TGTGCCAGCAGCTTAACGAAGACTAGCGGGTACAATGAGCAGTTCTTC
.,TRBV3-1/TRBV3-2,TRBJ1-4,.,CASSPLGDEKLFF,TGTGCCAGCAGCCCCTTGGGAGATGAAAAACTGTTTTTT
once,TRBV18,TRBJ1-5,TRBD1,CASSRDRGDNQPQHF,TGTGCCAGCTCCCGAGACAGGGGCGACAATCAGCCCCAGCATTTT
.,TRBV3-1/TRBV3-2,TRBJ1-1,.,CASSQGVPSTEAFF,TGTGCCAGCAGCCAAGGAGTACCGAGCACTGAAGCTTTCTTT
few,TRBV2,TRBJ2-5,.,CASRSQETQYF,TGTGCCAGCAGGAGTCAAGAGACCCAGTACTTC
.,TRBV5-5,TRBJ1-5,TRBD1,CASSFDRGGQPQHF,TGTGCCAGCAGTTTTGACAGGGGAGGTCAGCCCCAGCATTTT
.,TRBV4-3,TRBJ1-3,.,CASSQDPFQENTIYF,TGCGCCAGCAGCCAAGATCCCTTCCAGGAAAACACCATATATTTT
.,TRBV3-1/TRBV3-2,TRBJ1-1,TRBD1,CASSRTGVGTEAFF,TGTGCCAGCAGTCGGACAGGGGTTGGGACTGAAGCTTTCTTT
.,TRBV2,TRBJ2-7,TRBD2,CASSASGGTSYEQYF,TGTGCCAGCAGTGCTAGCGGGGGTACCTCCTACGAGCAGTACTTC
.,TRBV6-4,TRBJ1-2,.,CASSEELHYGYTF,TGTGCCAGCAGTGAAGAACTACACTATGGCTACACCTTC
.,TRBV28,TRBJ1-5,.,CASSLSRDNQPQHF,TGTGCCAGCAGTTTATCCAGGGACAATCAGCCCCAGCATTTT
many,TRBV2,TRBJ1-5,.,CASKRVEGVWNQPQHF,TGTGCCAGCAAAAGAGTGGAGGGAGTTTGGAATCAGCCCCAGCATTTT
.,TRBV18,TRBJ2-3,TRBD1,CASSPTGPDTQYF,TGTGCCAGCTCACCGACAGGGCCCGATACGCAGTATTTT
.,TRBV18,TRBJ1-3,.,CASSPSLSSGNTIYF,TGTGCCAGCTCACCCTCCCTGAGCTCTGGAAACACCATATATTTT
.,TRBV19,TRBJ2-3,.,CASSALGDTQYF,TGTGCCAGTAGTGCACTAGGAGATACGCAGTATTTT
.,TRBV2,TRBJ2-5,.,CASSPWGVKETQYF,TGTGCCAGCAGTCCCTGGGGGGTAAAAGAGACCCAGTACTTC
.,TRBV4-1,TRBJ2-7,.,CASSSTRGEGSYEQYF,TGCGCCAGCAGCTCGACGCGGGGTGAAGGGTCCTACGAGCAGTACTTC
.,TRBV19,TRBJ2-1,TRBD1,CASTGTGVREQFF,TGTGCCAGTACCGGGACAGGGGTTCGGGAGCAGTTCTTC
.,TRBV5-1,TRBJ2-5,TRBD2,CASSLGENGREETQYF,TGCGCCAGCAGCTTGGGGGAAAATGGGCGGGAGGAGACCCAGTACTTC
.,TRBV7-2,TRBJ2-2,TRBD1,CASRADRGNTGELFF,TGTGCCAGCAGGGCGGACAGGGGGAACACCGGGGAGCTGTTTTTT
.,TRBV19,TRBJ2-2,.,CASGGLNTGELFF,TGTGCCAGCGGGGGGCTAAACACCGGGGAGCTGTTTTTT
.,TRBV14,TRBJ1-1,.,CASSPLELMNTEAFF,TGTGCCAGCAGCCCCCTGGAGCTAATGAACACTGAAGCTTTCTTT
.,TRBV6-5,TRBJ1-2,.,CASSPGQNVYGYTF,TGTGCCAGCAGTCCCGGACAGAATGTCTATGGCTACACCTTC
.,TRBV11-2,TRBJ2-3,TRBD1,CASSLELRGTDTQYF,TGTGCCAGCAGCTTAGAGCTCAGGGGGACAGATACGCAGTATTTT
.,TRBV29-1,TRBJ2-7,TRBD1,CSVEGTGDEQYF,TGCAGCGTTGAGGGGACAGGGGACGAGCAGTACTTC
.,TRBV7-2,TRBJ1-5,TRBD1,CASSWGQGVFQPQHF,TGTGCCAGCAGCTGGGGACAGGGGGTCTTTCAGCCCCAGCATTTT
.,TRBV7-3,TRBJ2-7,.,CASSRTGGAREQYF,TGTGCCAGCAGCCGCACTGGGGGGGCCCGGGAGCAGTACTTC
.,TRBV7-8,TRBJ1-5,.,CASSYRQDNQPQHF,TGTGCCAGCAGTTACAGACAGGACAATCAGCCCCAGCATTTT
.,TRBV5-1,TRBJ1-2,TRBD1,CASSSDRGQYDGYTF,TGCGCCAGCAGTTCCGACAGGGGGCAGTACGATGGCTACACCTTC
.,TRBV19,TRBJ2-7,TRBD1,CASSPDRDHYEQYF,TGTGCCAGTAGCCCGGACAGGGATCACTACGAGCAGTACTTC
.,TRBV19,TRBJ1-6,.,CASSTRGGYNSPLHF,TGTGCCAGTAGTACCCGCGGAGGGTACAATTCACCCCTCCACTTT
once,TRBV28,TRBJ2-1,.,CASSFGAGPGAYNEQFF,TGTGCCAGCAGTTTTGGGGCAGGGCCGGGGGCCTACAATGAGCAGTTCTTC
few,TRBV5-1,TRBJ2-7,.,CASSAMTSSYEQYF,TGCGCCAGCAGCGCGATGACAAGTTCCTACGAGCAGTACTTC
.,TRBV11-2,TRBJ1-2,.,CASSLASGFGYTF,TGTGCCAGCAGCTTAGCCTCGGGTTTTGGCTACACCTTC